Shown below are 10 T cell receptor beta chains from a single sample sequenced in a study of shared clonotypes between healthy human individuals. Clones were read by immunoSEQ multiplex PCR, and TCRdb kept only the in-frame ones, dropping some. Of about 680,000 clones in the sample, about 90% were seen once. Naive CD8 cells comprised CD45RO-negative, CCR7-positively selected cells, excluding terminally differentiated effector memory CD45RA+ cells. The sequenced material came from naive CD8+ T cells sorted from blood. The receptor source for this set is a man aged 30 to 39 in good health.

The chain employs TRBV9 and TRBJ1-2; D possibly corresponds to TRBD1 (5 bases). This CDR3 comprises 13 residues. Per germline, CDR1 SGDLS and CDR2 YYNGEE. V was pared by 3 bases and J by 6 bases, with 12 bases between. This CDR3 reads CASSAQDRNGYTF. CDR3 DNA sequence: TGTGCCAGCAGCGCACAGGATCGCAATGGCTACACCTTC.

The rearrangement joins TRBV5-4 to TRBJ2-4; 9 bases match TRBD2. V was pared by 1 base and J by 5 bases, with 4 bases of the junction left unmatched. CDR3 length: 15 residues. The V gene's germline CDR1 is SGHNT and CDR2 YYREEE (reference sequence). This CDR3 reads CASSLIRGGENIQYF. CDR3 nucleotide sequence: TGTGCCAGCAGCTTGATACGCGGGGGGGAAAACATTCAGTACTTC.

V usage is TRBV9 and J usage is TRBJ2-7, with 11 bases identical to TRBD2. The CDR3 length is 17 residues. Trimming cost V 0 bases and J 3 bases; bases outside gene matches: 8. Looked up from germline, CDR1 is SGDLS and CDR2 is YYNGEE. The CDR3 region has the DNA TGTGCCAGCAGCGTAGGGGTTAGCGGGAGGGCCGGCTACGAGCAGTACTTC. The encoded protein is CASSVGVSGRAGYEQYF.

The V and J genes are TRBV27 and TRBJ2-1, with 11 bases matching TRBD1. Germline V lookup: CDR1 MNHEY, CDR2 SMNVEV (reference sequence). CDR3 length equals 14 residues. Trimming removed 8 bases from V and 6 bases from J; junction bases left unmatched: 6. CDR3 loop: CASGRTGGFNEQFF. In DNA form, the CDR3 reads TGTGCCAGCGGCCGGACAGGGGGCTTCAATGAGCAGTTCTTC.

This chain uses TRBV27 with TRBJ2-3; 9 positions agree with TRBD2. The J segment lost 1 base and the V segment lost 3 bases, leaving 2 bases of the junction unmatched. The CDR3 spans 15 residues. Germline V gives CDR1 MNHEY, CDR2 SMNVEV (reference sequence). CDR3 loop: CASSFRLAGTDTQYF. The CDR3 nucleotides are TGTGCCAGCAGTTTCCGACTAGCGGGCACAGATACGCAGTATTTT.

V usage is TRBV4-1 and J usage is TRBJ2-5, with TRBD2 matching 8 bases. TRBJ2-7 explains the end of the DNA better; the J call may be wrong. The CDR3 loop spans 15 amino acids. Germline V CDR1 and CDR2: MGHRA, YSYEKL. CDR3 DNA sequence: TGCGCCAGCAGCCATCCGACTAGCGCGGACTACGAGCAGTACTTC. Translating it yields CASSHPTSADYEQYF.

This clone has a count of ten or more. The sample contains more than one DNA sequence encoding this CDR3. The chain couples TRBV6-5 to TRBJ2-7; perhaps TRBD2 as D (6 bases). CDR1 MNHEY and CDR2 SVGAGI come from the germline V gene. The CDR3 sequence is 14 residues long. Trimming took off 4 bases at V and 3 bases at J, with 13 bases between the two ends. The CDR3 reads CASSSGTGGYEQYF. The CDR3 nucleotides read TGTGCCAGCAGTTCCGGGACTGGGGGCTACGAGCAGTACTTC.

Notes on this clone: The sample carries other DNA sequences with the same CDR3. This chain uses TRBV27 with TRBJ2-7; a possible D gene is TRBD1 (5 bases). This CDR3 has 14 residues. CDR1 and CDR2 from the germline V gene are MNHEY and SMNVEV (reference sequence). V lost 0 bases to trimming and J lost 2 bases, with 8 bases between them. The CDR3 spells CASSLSQGTYEQYF. CDR3 DNA sequence: TGTGCCAGCAGTTTATCGCAGGGAACCTACGAGCAGTACTTC.

This clone appeared once. This chain joins TRBV27 and TRBJ2-1, with D tentatively TRBD1 (6 bases). CDR1 MNHEY and CDR2 SMNVEV come from the germline V gene (reference sequence). With 2 bases removed from V and 0 bases from J, the gap between germline ends came to 14 bases. The CDR3 sequence is 17 residues long. The CDR3 is CASSLGTPISSYNEQFF. The CDR3, as DNA: TGTGCCAGCAGTTTAGGGACACCCATCAGCTCCTACAATGAGCAGTTCTTC.

This clone was picked up a small number of times. Additional DNA sequences in this sample encode the identical CDR3. This chain connects TRBV9 to TRBJ2-5; TRBD1 agrees at 8 bases. CDR3 length equals 14 residues. Germline CDR1 is SGDLS and CDR2 is YYNGEE. The J segment lost 5 bases and the V segment lost 4 bases, leaving 7 bases of the junction unmatched. The chain's CDR3 is CASSPWDRRETQYF. The CDR3 DNA is TGTGCCAGCAGCCCGTGGGACAGGCGGGAGACCCAGTACTTC.